This TCR beta chain was obtained from a study of preoperative IRX-2 immunotherapy in early breast cancer. CDR1 is SGHRS, CDR2 YFSETQ, per germline. The CDR3 covers 16 residues. Trimming stripped 0 bases from V and 5 bases from J, with 17 bases between. Clones were read by immunoSEQ multiplex PCR, and TCRdb kept only the in-frame ones, dropping some. This table has under 50,000 clones, approximately 85% appearing once. Treatment here: preoperative locoregional IRX-2 cytokine immunotherapy. Patients received preoperative, locoregional IRX-2 cytokine immunotherapy in a phase Ib study. The TCR sequence derives from a human donor with breast cancer. The sequencing used lymph node tissue, collected after IRX-2 immunotherapy. The rearrangement uses TRBV5-1 and TRBJ1-2; TRBD1 is a possible D gene (5 bases). The CDR3 nucleotides read TGCGCCAGCAGCTTGGAGGTTGGGGCTTCAGCTTATGGCTACACCTTC. Translating it yields CASSLEVGASAYGYTF.